This T cell receptor beta chain appears in the sequencing data of a study of identical twins (dated by TCRdb to between 2015 and 2016). Concerning the study at large: The study deep-sequenced TCR alpha and beta repertoires from monozygotic twins, unrelated adults of various ages and cord blood to test whether fetal clonotypes persist. To rule out contamination, replicate twin experiments were performed at different times with different library preparation protocols.

Relative to germline, V is 0 bases shorter and J is 2 bases shorter, with 5 bases between their ends. As encoded in the germline V gene (reference sequence), CDR1 is LNHDA while CDR2 is SQIVND. The cysteine opens and the phenylalanine closes a CDR3 of 14 amino acids. Only CDR3 DNA is held: 42 bases, read in frame from base 1. General study outcomes and caveats: Compared with coincidental sharing between unrelated individuals, an excess of low generation-probability sequences was observed among out-of-frame TCR alpha sequences shared between twins. In monozygotic twins, out-of-frame TCR alpha sharing was systematically underestimated by recombination models, although the models agreed with sharing between unrelated individuals. Because the same donors could not be followed over many years, the conclusions relied on cross-sectional statistical analysis. Excess twin sharing in beta out-of-frame sequences was weaker because fewer shared sequences lowered the signal-to-noise ratio. Zero-insertion analyses could be partly confounded by invariant T cells such as MAIT and iNKT, though diverse VJ usage argued against such confounding for most clonotypes. Abundant cord blood beta clonotypes had fewer insertions, young adult naive repertoires showed a similar but weaker trend, and memory repertoires showed no such trend.

Receptor libraries were prepared by 5' RACE. This sample was sequenced with an Illumina HiSeq 2000. A universal primer binding site was added through template switching, and the final cDNA carried a unique molecular identifier so that TCR cDNA molecules could be counted accurately. Specific primers in the conserved constant-segment region were used to synthesize first-strand cDNA for TCR alpha and beta chains. To control for contamination, each cDNA library was double barcoded with a SMART-Mk sample barcode plus Illumina barcodes. Two successive PCR steps introduced TruSeq adapter sequences along with Illumina sample barcodes. The TCR alpha and beta cDNA libraries were sequenced on the Illumina HiSeq platform using custom primers. On the authors' methods: Raw reads were processed with MiGEC to extract unique molecular identifiers, and MiXCR was used to determine CDR3 positions. Recombination models were inferred per individual with the repgenHMM and IGoR tools using an EM algorithm. The analysis of shared clonotypes was done with the tcR package in R, with sharing normalized by the product of cloneset sizes. To study raw recombination free of thymic and clonal selection effects, out-of-frame nonproductive sequences were analyzed. TCRdb itself trimmed the public reads at Q25 with fastp, ran MiXCR and retained productive beta chains. Each CDR3 protein appears once, grouped with its most common genes and DNA. The V and J calls and clone size come from TCRdb's table, not from the authors' own analysis. The sample table records 500,000 or so distinct CDR3 sequences; approximately 22% of these occur just once. The ten top clones hold under 0.95% of the sample.

Every donor in the study was a healthy Caucasian. Three pairs of female monozygotic twins, all aged roughly 18 to 29 years, were included in the twin cohort. Positive isolation kits from Invitrogen were used to isolate CD4+ and CD8+ T cell populations. For this clonotype: The antigen this receptor binds is unknown. Base qualities are not recorded, but no much larger clone differs from it by a single base.

This same sample was also taken into another study, of T cells expressing NK-cell markers. The second study reports: Three sorted T-cell subsets (CD3+CD56+NKG2C+, CD3+CD56+NKG2C- and CD3+CD56-NKG2C+) from under ten donors had their TCR beta-chain repertoires profiled. Seven of the eight sequenced donors were HCMV-seropositive and one was HCMV-seronegative. To restrict sorting to alphabetaTCR-expressing T cells, an anti-gammadeltaTCR antibody was added in several experiments. For six donors, the dominant CD3+CD56+NKG2C+ clonotypes were among the top 10 CD8+ clonotypes and accounted for about 1.0-7.0% of CD8+ T cells. Those dominant clonotypes were again the most abundant among CD3+CD56-NKG2C+ cells in a few donors, at roughly 28.3-60.1%. Whether the expanded NKG2C-expressing T cell clones were specific for HCMV antigens remained unclear. All eight donors whose samples were sequenced were randomly selected healthy volunteers, three of them men and five women. HCMV serostatus was determined by detecting HCMV-specific IgG in serum with a commercial ELISA kit. MIGEC handled demultiplexing of the reads and grouping by UMI, while MiTCR was used to assemble and quantify clonotypes. To exclude erroneous sequences, only TCR cDNA sequences supported by at least two reads were retained. The tcR package was used for downstream repertoire analysis, and clonotypes were matched across fractions by CDR3 nucleotide sequence plus V segment. Antigen specificity was annotated against VDJdb with VDJmatch, allowing one amino acid substitution in CDR3.

This sequence was found in a woman younger than 30 in good health. This receptor chain uses TRBV19 and TRBJ2-1; no D segment can be confidently identified. Sequencing input: CD4+ T cells sorted from blood. The encoded CDR3 is CASSIEPTYNEQFF. In nucleotides, the sequence is TGTGCCAGTAGTATAGAACCGACCTACAATGAGCAGTTCTTC.